Sequencing of this T cell receptor beta chain was carried out in a study of T cell responses to AZD1222 COVID-19 vaccine. The assay was immunoSEQ multiplex PCR, and TCRdb's table has in-frame clones only and misses some. The repertoire includes 50,000 to 70,000 clones, 80% to 90% of them detected once, and 6.1% sits in the top ten. Findings and caveats of the study: Clonal diversity may have been underestimated, and the donors were mostly white British, with more females than males.

A word on this clone: The antigen is unknown.

Germline loops: CDR1 MNHEY, CDR2 SVGAGI. Trimming shortened V by 6 bases and J by 5 bases, and 13 bases separated the two germline ends. The CDR3 sequence is 13 residues long. Source: peripheral blood, taken 28 days after the second AZD1222 dose. The V gene is TRBV6-5, the J gene TRBJ2-5; no firm D call. This receptor was identified in an adult who received the AZD1222 COVID-19 vaccine. CDR3 in amino acids: CASRSWLEETQYF. The CDR3 bases are TGTGCCAGCAGGAGCTGGCTGGAGGAGACCCAGTACTTC.